Below, 4 T cell receptor beta chains from the same sample are listed, as sequenced in a study of regulatory dendritic cells for organ transplantation. Clones were sequenced by immunoSEQ multiplex PCR, and TCRdb holds only the in-frame ones, with some missing. This sample has approximately 28,000 clones, with 82% found just once. Sequencing used naive CD8+ T cells from blood. Sample subset: CD45RA+ naive T cells. The receptors derive from a human donor in good health.

The chain is built from TRBV7-9 and TRBJ2-7; TRBD2 matches at 9 bases. CDR3 length: 16 residues. Germline trimming cut 6 bases from V and 1 base from J; bases unmatched to any gene: 10. CDR1 is SEHNR and CDR2 is FQNEAQ in the germline V gene (reference sequence). CDR3 loop: CASSGGLAGVSYEQYF. The CDR3 coding sequence is TGTGCCAGCAGTGGGGGGTTAGCGGGGGTTTCCTACGAGCAGTACTTC.

The CDR3 loop reads CASSLRTGGVADTQYF. CDR3 nucleotides: TGTGCCAGCAGCTTAAGGACAGGGGGCGTCGCAGATACGCAGTATTTT. The chain recombines TRBV11-3 with TRBJ2-3; 11 bases are shared with TRBD1. Trimming took 2 bases from V and 4 from J; bases not matched to a gene: 5. Germline V gene data show CDR1 as SGHNT and CDR2 as YENEEA. The CDR3 contains 16 residues.

V usage is TRBV5-6 and J usage is TRBJ2-1; D is ambiguous. The CDR3 loop spans 13 amino acids. Germline CDR1 reads SGHDT; CDR2 reads YYEEEE. V was clipped by 5 bases and J by 5 bases, with 11 bases between them. The CDR3 coding sequence is TGTGCCAGCAGTTATACCGGAGACAATGAGCAGTTCTTC. Translated: CASSYTGDNEQFF.

V gene TRBV7-2 combines with J gene TRBJ1-5; tentatively, D is TRBD1 (5 bases). The CDR3 loop spans 15 amino acids. V was trimmed by 4 bases and J by 6 bases, leaving 16 bases between them. The germline CDR1 and CDR2 sequences are SGHTA and FQGNSA. In nucleotides, the CDR3 is TGTGCCAGCAGCTCATCAAGTGGGGCTCCTCAGCCCCAGCATTTT. As protein: CASSSSSGAPQPQHF.